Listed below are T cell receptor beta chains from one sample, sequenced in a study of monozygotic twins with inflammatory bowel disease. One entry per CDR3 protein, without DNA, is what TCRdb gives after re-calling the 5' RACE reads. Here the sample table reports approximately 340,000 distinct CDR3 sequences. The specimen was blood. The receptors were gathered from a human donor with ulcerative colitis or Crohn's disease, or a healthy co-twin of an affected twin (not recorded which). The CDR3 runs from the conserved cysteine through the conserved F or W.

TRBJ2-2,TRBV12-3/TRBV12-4,CASSGGVYTGELFF
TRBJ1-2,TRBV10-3,CAISESMQPYTF
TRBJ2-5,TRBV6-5,CASSYRSTETQYF
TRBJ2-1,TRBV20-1,CSATYGLASNEQFF
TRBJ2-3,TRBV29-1,CSVEEGMGTDTQYF
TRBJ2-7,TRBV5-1,CASSLAGKLYEQYF
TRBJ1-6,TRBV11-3,CASSQDAYNSPLHF
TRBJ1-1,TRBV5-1,CASRSPPGVDTEAFF
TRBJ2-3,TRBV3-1,CASSQGTGDTQYF
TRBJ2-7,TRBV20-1,CSAGNQGYRGEQYF
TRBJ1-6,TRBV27,CASSFTWADDSPLHF
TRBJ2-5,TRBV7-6,CASSLNWGEGETQYF
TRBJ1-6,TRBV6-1,CATRPGTGNSPLHF
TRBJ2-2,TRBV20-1,CSAQGRTLNTGELFF
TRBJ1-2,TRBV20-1,CSARGATVYGYTF
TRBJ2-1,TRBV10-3,CAISGTSGSYNEQFF
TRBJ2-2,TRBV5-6,CASSLRQAGELFF
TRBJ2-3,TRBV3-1,CASSQDYGTSDQDTQYF
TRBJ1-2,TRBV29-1,CSVEDRDYGYTF
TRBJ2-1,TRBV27,CASSSLSSTYSSYNEQFF
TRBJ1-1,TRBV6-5,CASSYAAGFTEAFF
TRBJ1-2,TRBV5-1,CASSLGDRESYGYTF
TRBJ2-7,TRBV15,CATSRDQPYEQYF
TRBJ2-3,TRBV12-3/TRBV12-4,CASTTQGKHTDTQYF
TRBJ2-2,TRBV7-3,CASSLGQGAPGELFF
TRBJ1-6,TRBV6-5,CASSYDLRQGGSYNSPLHF
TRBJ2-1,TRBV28,CASQIFLAGYNEQFF
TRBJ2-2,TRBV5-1,CASSLDSQTRTGELFF
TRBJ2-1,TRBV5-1,CASNGAGEGYNEQFF
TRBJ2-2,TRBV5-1,CASTPPHPTGSRSVTGELFF
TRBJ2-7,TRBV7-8,CASSLTVGEQYF
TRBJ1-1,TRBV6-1,CASSVERNTEAFF
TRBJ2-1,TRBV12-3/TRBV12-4,CASSFLLGGGQFF
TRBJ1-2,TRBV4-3,CASSQEAGGRGYGYTF
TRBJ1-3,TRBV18,CASSMDKGNTIYF
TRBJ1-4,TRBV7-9,CATAENEKLFF
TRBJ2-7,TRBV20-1,CSARSGTSGGYEQYF
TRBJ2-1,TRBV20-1,CSATGVAGGNNEQSF
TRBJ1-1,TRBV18,CASSADRDSLPFF
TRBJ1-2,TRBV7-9,CASSPREGSGYTF